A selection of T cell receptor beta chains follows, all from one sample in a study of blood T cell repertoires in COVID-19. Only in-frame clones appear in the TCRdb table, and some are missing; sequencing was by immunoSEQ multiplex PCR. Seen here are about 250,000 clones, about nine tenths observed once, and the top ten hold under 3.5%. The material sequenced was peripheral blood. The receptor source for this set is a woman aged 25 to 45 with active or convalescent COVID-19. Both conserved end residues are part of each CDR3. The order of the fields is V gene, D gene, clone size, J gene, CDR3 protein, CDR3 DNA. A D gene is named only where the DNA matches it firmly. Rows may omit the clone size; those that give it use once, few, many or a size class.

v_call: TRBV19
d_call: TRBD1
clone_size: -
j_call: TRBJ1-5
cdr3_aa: CASSFRTGGTSNQPQHF
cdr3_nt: TGTGCCAGTAGTTTCCGGACAGGGGGTACTAGCAATCAGCCCCAGCATTTT

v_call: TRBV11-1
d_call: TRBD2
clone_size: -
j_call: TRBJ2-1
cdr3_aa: CASSLPGLAGDNEQFF
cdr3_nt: TGTGCCAGCAGTTTGCCGGGACTAGCGGGGGACAATGAGCAGTTCTTC

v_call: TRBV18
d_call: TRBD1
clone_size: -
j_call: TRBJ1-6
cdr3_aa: CASSPPGTGDNSPLHF
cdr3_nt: TGTGCCAGCTCACCACCCGGGACAGGGGATAATTCACCCCTCCACTTT

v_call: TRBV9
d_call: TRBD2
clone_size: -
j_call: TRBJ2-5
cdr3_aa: CASSVGAAGGPSGETQYF
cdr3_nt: TGTGCCAGCAGCGTAGGGGCAGCGGGGGGGCCGTCCGGTGAGACCCAGTACTTC

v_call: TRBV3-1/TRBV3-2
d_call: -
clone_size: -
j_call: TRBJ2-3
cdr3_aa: CASSQDQARGSTDTQYF
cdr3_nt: TGTGCCAGCAGCCAAGATCAGGCCAGGGGTAGCACAGATACGCAGTATTTT

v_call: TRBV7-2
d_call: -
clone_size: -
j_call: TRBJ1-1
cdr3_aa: CASSAATGLDTEAFF
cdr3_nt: TGTGCCAGCAGCGCGGCGACAGGTCTGGACACTGAAGCTTTCTTT

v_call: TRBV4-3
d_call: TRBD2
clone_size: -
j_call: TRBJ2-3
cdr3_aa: CASSQGLAGDTDTQYF
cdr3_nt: TGCGCCAGCAGCCAAGGACTAGCGGGGGACACAGATACGCAGTATTTT

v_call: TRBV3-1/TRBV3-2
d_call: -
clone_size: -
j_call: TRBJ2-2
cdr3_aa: CASSQTRGVLTGELFF
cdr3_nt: TGTGCCAGCAGCCAAACCCGGGGTGTTCTCACCGGGGAGCTGTTTTTT

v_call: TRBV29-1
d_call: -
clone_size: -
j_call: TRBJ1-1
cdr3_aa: CSVRGNRNTEAFF
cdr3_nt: TGCAGCGTTAGGGGAAACCGGAACACTGAAGCTTTCTTT

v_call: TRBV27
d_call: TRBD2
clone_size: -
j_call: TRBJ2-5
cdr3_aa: CASSGTSGGETQYF
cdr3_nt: TGTGCCAGCAGCGGGACTAGCGGGGGAGAGACCCAGTACTTC

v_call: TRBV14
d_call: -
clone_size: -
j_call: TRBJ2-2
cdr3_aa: CASSEVRGANTGELFF
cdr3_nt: TGTGCCAGCAGCGAAGTCAGGGGTGCGAACACCGGGGAGCTGTTTTTT

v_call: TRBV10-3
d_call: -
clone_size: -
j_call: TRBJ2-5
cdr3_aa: CAISVGSQETQYF
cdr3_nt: TGTGCCATCAGTGTCGGTAGCCAAGAGACCCAGTACTTC

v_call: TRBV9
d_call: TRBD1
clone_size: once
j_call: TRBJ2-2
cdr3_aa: CASSSPRGGGLTGELFF
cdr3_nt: TGTGCCAGCAGCTCCCCGCGAGGGGGCGGACTCACCGGGGAGCTGTTTTTT

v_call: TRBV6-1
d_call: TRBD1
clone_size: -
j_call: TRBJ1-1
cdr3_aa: CASSVHRGRVAPNTEAFF
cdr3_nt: TGTGCCAGCAGTGTACACAGGGGAAGGGTGGCCCCCAATACTGAAGCTTTCTTT

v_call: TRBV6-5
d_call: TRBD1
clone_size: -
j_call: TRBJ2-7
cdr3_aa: CASSYQGAYEQYF
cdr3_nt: TGTGCCAGCAGTTACCAGGGGGCCTACGAGCAGTACTTC